A single sample gave rise to the 23 T cell receptor beta chains below, sequenced in a study of shared clonotypes between healthy human individuals. TCRdb's copy holds only in-frame clones and misses some; the assay was immunoSEQ multiplex PCR. The sample includes some 580,000 clones, around 97% seen only once; the top ten take 0.045% to 0.07%. The sample taken for sequencing was naive CD4+ T cells sorted from blood. Subset given: CD45RA+ positively selected. Receptor source: a woman aged 25-40 years in good health.

Notes on this clone: The sample carries other DNA sequences with the same CDR3. This sequence joins TRBV7-9 and TRBJ2-6; the D is unclear. The V and J ends lost 5 bases and 1 base respectively, with 3 bases between them. The germline V gene has CDR1 SEHNR and CDR2 FQNEAQ (reference sequence). This CDR3 region has 13 residues. CDR3 region: CASSRSGANVLTF. CDR3 nucleotides: TGTGCCAGCAGCCGGTCTGGGGCCAACGTCCTGACTTTC.

The chain joins TRBV18 to TRBJ2-5; 10 nucleotides agree with TRBD1. With V trimmed by 4 bases and J by 1 base, 3 bases remained unmatched. This CDR3 comprises 15 residues. Germline CDR1 KGHSH, CDR2 LQKENI. The CDR3 here is CASSRGTGVQETQYF. The CDR3 DNA follows: TGTGCCAGCTCACGGGGGACAGGGGTCCAAGAGACCCAGTACTTC.

This clone appeared once. The gene calls are TRBV2 and TRBJ2-7, with TRBD2 matching over 11 bases. Germline V gene lookup returns CDR1 SNHLY and CDR2 FYNNEI. J was trimmed by 1 base and V by 7 bases; bases with no gene match: 9. The CDR3 covers 16 residues. The CDR3 is CASNIRLAGRSYEQYF. For the CDR3, the DNA is TGTGCCAGCAACATAAGACTAGCGGGAAGGTCCTACGAGCAGTACTTC.

The V call is TRBV19, the J call TRBJ1-1, with no clear D. Germline V gives CDR1 LNHDA, CDR2 SQIVND (reference sequence). There are 16 residues in the CDR3. Trimming shortened V by 3 bases and J by 5 bases, and 19 bases separated the two germline ends. The DNA of the CDR3 is TGTGCCAGTAGTATTAATGGAGGTCGGGCAAGGACTGAAGCTTTCTTT. Its translation: CASSINGGRARTEAFF.

This rearrangement joins TRBV28 to TRBJ2-7, with D perhaps matching TRBD2 (6 bases). V was trimmed by 4 bases and J by 6 bases, leaving 19 bases between them. Looked up from germline, CDR1 is MDHEN and CDR2 is SYDVKM. The CDR3 runs to 15 residues. The CDR3 region is CASSSTGSVTPEQYF. The CDR3 region has the DNA TGTGCCAGCAGTTCTACCGGGAGTGTGACGCCCGAGCAGTACTTC.

This clone was picked up one time. The chain is built from TRBV7-9 and TRBJ1-1; D unclear. Germline-derived CDR1 and CDR2 are SEHNR and FQNEAQ (reference sequence). The CDR3 sequence is 15 residues long. Trimming took off 5 bases at V and 4 bases at J, with 17 bases between the two ends. In nucleotides, the CDR3 is TGTGCCAGCAGCAACGCCGTCGGATGGGGCACTGAAGCTTTCTTT. This encodes CASSNAVGWGTEAFF. Full variable domain (remainder filled in from reference TRBV7-9 and TRBJ1-1): DTGVSQNPRHKITKRGQNVTFRCDPISEHNRLYWYRQTLGQGPEFLTYFQNEAQLEKSRLLSDRFSAERPKGSFSTLEIQRTEQGDSAMYLCASSNAVGWGTEAFFGQGTRLTVV.

The chain has TRBV6-4 and TRBJ2-1; 9 bases map to TRBD2. There are 17 residues in the CDR3. The J segment lost 6 bases and the V segment lost 0 bases, leaving 9 bases of the junction unmatched. Per germline, CDR1 MRHNA and CDR2 SNTAGT. Here the CDR3 reads CASSDSFGLAKPNEQFF. The CDR3 region has the DNA TGTGCCAGCAGTGACTCGTTTGGACTAGCGAAACCCAATGAGCAGTTCTTC.

This clone was counted only a few times. The gene calls are TRBV28 and TRBJ2-3, with 11 bases matching TRBD1. This CDR3 region has 16 residues. Losses at the gene ends were 5 bases for V and 6 bases for J; bases not matched to a gene: 10. Per germline, CDR1 MDHEN and CDR2 SYDVKM. CDR3 loop: CASSTSGTGGLDTQYF. The DNA of the CDR3 is TGTGCCAGCAGTACCTCCGGGACAGGGGGGTTGGATACGCAGTATTTT.

V is TRBV28 and J is TRBJ1-2; D remains unclear. The V end was cut by 4 bases, the J end by 3 bases, with 18 bases between. Germline V CDR1 and CDR2: MDHEN, SYDVKM. The CDR3 consists of 16 residues. The CDR3 DNA reads as TGTGCCAGCAGTTCACTACGGTACACACAACACTATGGCTACACCTTC. It encodes CASSSLRYTQHYGYTF.

The J gene is TRBJ2-1, the V gene TRBV19; 9 nucleotides line up with TRBD1. The V gene's germline CDR1 is LNHDA and CDR2 SQIVND (reference sequence). The CDR3 length is 16 residues. Trimming removed 3 bases from V and 0 bases from J; junction bases left unmatched: 3. The CDR3 loop is CASSIGGQGSYNEQFF. The CDR3 DNA is TGTGCCAGTAGTATCGGGGGACAGGGCTCCTACAATGAGCAGTTCTTC.

The chain couples TRBV28 to TRBJ1-1; a weak D match, TRBD1 (5 bases). With 10 bases removed from V and 0 bases from J, the gap between germline ends came to 15 bases. CDR1 and CDR2 (germline): MDHEN, SYDVKM. This CDR3 comprises 14 residues. CDR3 sequence (DNA): TGTGCCACCCAATGGGGGAGCGTGAACACTGAAGCTTTCTTT. Its protein product is CATQWGSVNTEAFF.

The rearrangement joins TRBV5-1 to TRBJ2-5; perhaps TRBD2 as D (6 bases). The CDR3 is made up of 17 amino acids. In germline, CDR1 is SGHRS, CDR2 YFSETQ. The V gene lost 1 base and the J gene lost 3 bases, with 19 bases spanning the gap. CDR3 coding DNA: TGCGCCAGCAGCTTGCTGGAGGGAGAAGCCGGTAAAGAGACCCAGTACTTC. It yields the protein CASSLLEGEAGKETQYF.

CDR3 coding DNA: TGTGCCAGCAGGATTCGCTCTGGGGCCAACGTCCTGACTTTC. It specifies CASRIRSGANVLTF. The chain carries TRBV2 and TRBJ2-6; D gene uncertain. V lost 6 bases to trimming and J lost 0 bases, with 6 bases between them. Looked up from germline, CDR1 is SNHLY and CDR2 is FYNNEI. The CDR3 totals 14 residues.

The genes are TRBV28 and TRBJ2-1; TRBD2 is a possible D gene (7 bases). This CDR3 is built from 15 residues. Per the germline V gene, CDR1 is MDHEN and CDR2 is SYDVKM. V gave up 6 bases and J gave up 7 bases, with 19 bases separating them. The CDR3 sequence is CASSPRGGGSNEQFF. In nucleotides, the CDR3 is TGTGCCAGCAGCCCTCGCGGGGGCGGGTCGAATGAGCAGTTCTTC.

The J gene is TRBJ2-5, the V gene TRBV7-7, with 10 nucleotides matching TRBD1. V shed 1 base, J shed 1 base, and the junction held 0 bases outside the gene matches. The CDR3 is made up of 15 amino acids. Germline V gene lookup returns CDR1 SSHAT and CDR2 FNYEAQ (reference sequence). Here the CDR3 reads CASSLGTGGQETQYF. The CDR3 coding sequence is TGTGCCAGCAGCTTAGGGACAGGGGGCCAAGAGACCCAGTACTTC.

The chain recombines TRBV7-6 with TRBJ2-1; the match to TRBD2 covers 8 bases. The CDR3 sequence is 13 residues long. The germline CDR1 and CDR2 sequences are SGHVS and FNYEAQ. V gave up 8 bases and J gave up 4 bases; unmatched junction bases: 4. DNA for the CDR3: TGTGCCAGCGGGGCGGGAGGATACAATGAGCAGTTCTTC. As protein: CASGAGGYNEQFF.

V is TRBV28 and J is TRBJ1-1, with 7 bases aligning to TRBD1. Germline-derived CDR1 and CDR2 are MDHEN and SYDVKM. V was clipped by 5 bases and J by 5 bases; unmatched bases: 14. The length of the CDR3 is 16 residues. The CDR3 DNA follows: TGTGCCAGCAGTCCCACTGACAGGGCCGGGGGGACTGAAGCTTTCTTT. This sequence encodes CASSPTDRAGGTEAFF.

V and J are TRBV2 and TRBJ2-7; TRBD1 agrees at 12 bases. This CDR3 contains 14 residues. Germline-derived CDR1 and CDR2 are SNHLY and FYNNEI. V was clipped by 5 bases and J by 5 bases; unmatched bases: 4. Here the CDR3 DNA reads TGTGCCAGCAGTAGGGACAGGGGGCGCCACGAGCAGTACTTC. Translated, it gives CASSRDRGRHEQYF.

The chain uses TRBV7-3 and TRBJ1-2; 7 bases are a match to TRBD1. V lost 1 base and J lost 10; bases outside the gene matches: 9. The CDR3 sequence is 14 residues long. The germline gives CDR1 SGHTA, CDR2 FQGTGA. CDR3 coding DNA: TGTGCCAGCAGCTTAAATGGTCAGGGGGAACACTACACCTTC. Residues: CASSLNGQGEHYTF.

This clone occurred once. The V call is TRBV29-1, the J call TRBJ2-2; 11 nucleotides agree with TRBD2. The V gene's germline CDR1 is SQVTM and CDR2 ANQGSEA. The CDR3 length is 14 residues. Germline trimming cut 5 bases from V and 7 bases from J; bases unmatched to any gene: 6. The CDR3 DNA follows: TGCAGCGTTCCTAGTGGACTAGCGGGCGGGGAGCTGTTTTTT. It encodes CSVPSGLAGGELFF.

The rearrangement uses TRBV18 and TRBJ2-7, with no clear D. With 2 bases removed from V and 2 bases from J, the gap between germline ends came to 7 bases. The CDR3 runs 13 residues. Germline V gene lookup returns CDR1 KGHSH and CDR2 LQKENI. CDR3 sequence (DNA): TGTGCCAGCTCACCAGCACAAACCTACGAGCAGTACTTC. Protein sequence: CASSPAQTYEQYF.

The chain couples TRBV7-2 to TRBJ2-7; D might be TRBD2 (6 bases). The CDR3 covers 17 residues. V lost 3 bases and J 3 bases, leaving 21 bases between the germline ends. CDR1 is SGHTA and CDR2 is FQGNSA in the germline V gene. CDR3 region: CASSFRLLGGSGYEQYF. The CDR3 nucleotides read TGTGCCAGCAGCTTTCGACTTCTGGGGGGTAGCGGCTACGAGCAGTACTTC. Supplemented by reference TRBV7-2 and TRBJ2-7, the full variable domain reads GAGVSQSPSNKVTEKGKDVELRCDPISGHTALYWYRQSLGQGLEFLIYFQGNSAPDKSGLPSDRFSAERTGGSVSTLTIQRTQQEDSAVYLCASSFRLLGGSGYEQYFGPGTRLTVT.

The chain recombines TRBV7-2 with TRBJ1-6; no firm D call. The length of the CDR3 is 12 residues. V was pared by 1 base and J by 10 bases, with 5 bases between. Germline values: CDR1 SGHTA, CDR2 FQGNSA. The CDR3 spells CASSLVRSPLHF. CDR3 bases: TGTGCCAGCAGCTTAGTCCGATCACCCCTCCACTTT.